The entry below describes one T cell receptor (beta chain). The sample belongs to a study of shared clonotypes between healthy human individuals. As for the study in general: Three plates were used per donor for CD4 naive, three for CD4 memory, two for CD8 naive and one for CD8 memory.

The CDR3 runs to 14 residues. V was trimmed by 4 bases and J by 10 bases, leaving 14 bases between them. The germline V gene has CDR1 MGHRA and CDR2 YSYEKL. Assay: immunoSEQ multiplex PCR; the TCRdb copy retains only in-frame clones and omits some. The table shows over 300,000 clones, with around 86% occurring only once. The donor population consisted of healthy HIV-negative adults with no recent acute infections or vaccinations. Sequencing was carried out using memory CD8+ T cells sorted from blood. As to subset: CD45RO+ cells pooled with CCR7-negative TemRA cells. The clonotype originates from a young man in good health. The chain uses TRBV4-1 and TRBJ1-6; tentative D call: TRBD1 (6 bases). DNA for the CDR3: TGCGCCAGCAGCCTCCGGGACACCCAATCACCCCTCCACTTT. Protein: CASSLRDTQSPLHF.